This entry lists 18 T cell receptor beta chains sequenced from one sample in a study of blood T cell repertoires in COVID-19. The method was immunoSEQ multiplex PCR; TCRdb's version includes in-frame clones alone and lacks a portion of them. The repertoire holds fewer than 600,000 clones, with approximately 87% as singletons. The sample taken for sequencing was PBMCs or T cells enriched from blood (not recorded which). Source of these receptors: a woman in her thirties or forties who had recovered from COVID-19.

This chain connects TRBV14 to TRBJ2-1; D unclear. This CDR3 contains 12 residues. With 0 bases removed from V and 11 bases from J, the gap between germline ends came to 8 bases. Germline V gives CDR1 SGHDN, CDR2 FVKESK. The CDR3 spells CASSQDRLKQFF. CDR3 bases: TGTGCCAGCAGCCAAGACAGATTAAAGCAGTTCTTC.

The chain combines TRBV4-1 with TRBJ1-1; D is undetermined. V shed 0 bases and J shed 2 bases, with 13 bases lying between them. The CDR3 is made up of 16 amino acids. Germline V gene sequence: CDR1 MGHRA, CDR2 YSYEKL. CDR3 residues: CASSQDSASENTEAFF. In nucleotides, the CDR3 is TGCGCCAGCAGCCAAGATAGCGCCAGCGAAAACACTGAAGCTTTCTTT.

J is TRBJ2-7 and V is TRBV18, with D possibly TRBD1 on 6 matching bases. V was cut by 2 bases and J by 3 bases, with 20 bases left in between. Germline V gene sequence: CDR1 KGHSH, CDR2 LQKENI. CDR3 length equals 17 residues. The CDR3 nucleotides are TGTGCCAGCTCACCAAGGACCGGGGCAGGGGTGTTCTACGAGCAGTACTTC. Residues: CASSPRTGAGVFYEQYF.

Comments on this clone: Germline and junction disagree at one end, which may indicate a read error. This sequence joins TRBV6-5 and TRBJ2-7; possible D gene TRBD2, 5 bases. The germline CDR1 and CDR2 sequences are MNHEY and SVGAGI. This CDR3 is built from 15 residues. CDR3 nucleotide sequence: TGTGCCAGCAGTCCCCGGACTCAATTAACCTATGAGCAGTACTTC. It specifies CASSPRTQLTYEQYF.

The rearrangement joins TRBV5-5 to TRBJ2-7, with D tentatively TRBD1 (5 bases). Germline CDR1 and CDR2: SGHKS and YYEKEE (reference sequence). The CDR3 is 14 residues long. The ends were cut back, 2 bases at V and 2 bases at J, with 11 bases in the middle. The CDR3 region has the DNA TGTGCCAGCAGCTTTTTAGGGGCGACCTACGAGCAGTACTTC. Residues: CASSFLGATYEQYF.

This rearrangement joins TRBV4-3 to TRBJ2-5; D is undetermined. The V end was cut by 1 base, the J end by 0 bases, with 6 bases between. This CDR3 comprises 14 residues. Germline CDR1 is LGHNA and CDR2 is YSLEER. This chain's CDR3 is CASSQVMYQETQYF. In DNA, the CDR3 is TGCGCCAGCAGCCAAGTTATGTACCAAGAGACCCAGTACTTC.

This clone appeared a single time. This chain connects TRBV23-1 to TRBJ2-7, with D unclear. TRBV23-1 is given ORF status, its function remaining uncertain. This CDR3 region has 12 residues. V gave up 4 bases and J gave up 5 bases, with 9 bases separating them. CDR3 coding DNA: TGCGCCAGCAGTCTAGCAATCCACGAGCAGTACTTC. This codes for CASSLAIHEQYF.

The chain employs TRBV7-9 and TRBJ1-4, with 7 bases matching TRBD1. CDR1 and CDR2 from the germline V gene are SEHNR and FQNEAQ (reference sequence). The CDR3 covers 14 residues. V lost 5 bases and J lost 8; bases outside the gene matches: 8. CDR3 residues: CASSLDRDGEKLFF. As DNA, the CDR3 is TGTGCCAGCAGCCTCGACAGGGACGGGGAAAAACTGTTTTTT.

CDR3 protein: CASSISGGPIYEQYF. The CDR3 region has the DNA TGTGCCAGTAGTATTTCGGGGGGGCCAATCTACGAGCAGTACTTC. The V and J genes are TRBV19 and TRBJ2-7; 8 bases fit TRBD2. This CDR3 contains 15 residues. Per the germline V gene, CDR1 is LNHDA and CDR2 is SQIVND (reference sequence). Trimming at V came to 3 bases and at J to 3 bases, leaving 7 bases not matched to a gene.

The chain is built from TRBV18 and TRBJ1-5, with TRBD1 matching over 7 bases. V dropped 4 bases and J dropped 5; count of bases not matched to a gene: 11. The CDR3 loop spans 16 amino acids. The V gene's germline CDR1 is KGHSH and CDR2 LQKENI. The CDR3 protein is CASSLQGNRGDQPQHF. CDR3 DNA sequence: TGTGCCAGCTCACTCCAAGGGAACAGGGGCGATCAGCCCCAGCATTTT.

V usage is TRBV7-6 and J usage is TRBJ1-1; D ambiguous. Trimming pared 2 bases from V and 2 bases from J, leaving 6 bases between. Germline loops: CDR1 SGHVS, CDR2 FNYEAQ. This CDR3 spans 13 amino acids. In DNA form, the CDR3 reads TGTGCCAGCAGCTTATCAGTAAACACTGAAGCTTTCTTT. This translates into CASSLSVNTEAFF.

The rearrangement uses TRBV18 and TRBJ2-1, with D possibly matching TRBD2 (5 bases). V was shortened by 2 bases and J by 8 bases, with 10 bases between the two germline ends. The CDR3 has 13 residues. Germline CDR1 is KGHSH and CDR2 is LQKENI. The CDR3 loop reads CASSPSGRHEQFF. CDR3 sequence (DNA): TGTGCCAGCTCACCAAGCGGTCGGCATGAGCAGTTCTTC. Full variable domain (remainder filled in from reference TRBV18 and TRBJ2-1): NAGVMQNPRHLVRRRGQEARLRCSPMKGHSHVYWYRQLPEEGLKFMVYLQKENIIDESGMPKERFSAEFPKEGPSILRIQQVVRGDSAAYFCASSPSGRHEQFFGPGTRLTVL.

The V gene is TRBV2, the J gene TRBJ1-3; D is unresolved. V lost 7 bases to trimming and J lost 0 bases, with 7 bases between them. The CDR3 extends over 13 amino acids. CDR1 and CDR2 (germline): SNHLY, FYNNEI. Here the CDR3 DNA reads TGTGCCAGCAAACGGAGCTCTGGAAACACCATATATTTT. Protein product: CASKRSSGNTIYF.

The J gene is TRBJ2-4, the V gene TRBV27, with a weak D call TRBD1 (6 bases). The CDR3 runs 14 residues. V was shortened by 2 bases and J by 7 bases, with 12 bases between the two germline ends. Per the germline V gene, CDR1 is MNHEY and CDR2 is SMNVEV (reference sequence). The DNA of the CDR3 is TGTGCCAGCAGTTTAGTATGGGGGCCGAACATTCAGTACTTC. This encodes CASSLVWGPNIQYF.

The gene calls are TRBV29-1 and TRBJ2-7; tentative D call: TRBD2 (7 bases). Trimming left V 2 bases short and J 5 bases short, with 16 bases between. The CDR3 length is 14 residues. CDR1 and CDR2 from the germline V gene are SQVTM and ANQGSEA. The CDR3 nucleotides are TGCAGCGTTGAAATCGCGGGGGCAATGAACGAGCAGTACTTC. It yields the protein CSVEIAGAMNEQYF.

The chain uses TRBV18 and TRBJ2-7, with D perhaps TRBD2 (6 bases). V lost 3 bases and J lost 2, with 14 bases in between. Germline V gene sequence: CDR1 KGHSH, CDR2 LQKENI. CDR3 length: 15 amino acids. For the CDR3, the DNA is TGTGCCAGCTCACCCGTCCGGGACTCAGCCTACGAGCAGTACTTC. Residues: CASSPVRDSAYEQYF.

The J gene is TRBJ1-2, the V gene TRBV27, with TRBD1 identical over 8 bases. J gave up 4 bases and V 6 bases, and 10 bases lay outside the gene matches. Germline V lookup: CDR1 MNHEY, CDR2 SMNVEV (reference sequence). The CDR3 is 15 residues long. CDR3 DNA: TGTGCCAGCAGCCCAACCGGGACAGGTATCTATGGCTACACCTTC. It yields the protein CASSPTGTGIYGYTF.

The V and J genes are TRBV5-6 and TRBJ2-7, with D possibly being TRBD2 (5 bases). Germline V CDR1 and CDR2: SGHDT, YYEEEE. The CDR3 sequence is 14 residues long. Between the trimmed V and J ends, which lost 3 bases and 7 bases, there was a span of 17 bases. CDR3: CASSSDLIGGEQYF. The CDR3 nucleotides are TGTGCCAGCAGCTCGGACCTAATTGGAGGAGAGCAGTACTTC.